What follows are 14 T cell receptor beta chains derived from one specimen sequenced in a study of T-cell memory formation after mild COVID-19. Each CDR3 protein is one row after TCRdb ran MiXCR on the 5' RACE reads. The sample has 350,000 to 500,000 distinct CDR3 sequences; about a sixth are singletons. The material sequenced was PBMCs or a T cell subset sorted from them (not recorded which). The receptors stem from a man aged 18 to 30 who had mild COVID-19 (a few samples of this study predate the infection). Cell type and time point are not known.

V usage is TRBV20-1 and J usage is TRBJ1-2; no clear D. The CDR3 has 12 amino acids. Germline CDR1 reads DFQATT; CDR2 reads SNEGSKA (reference sequence). Trimming took off 2 bases at V and 1 base at J, with 5 bases between the two ends. The DNA of the CDR3 is TGCAGTGCTAGACTCATTAACTATGGCTACACCTTC. Translated, it gives CSARLINYGYTF.

CDR3 nucleotide sequence: TGTGCCAGCAGTTACTTCACTGGGCGTTATAACACTGAAGCTTTCTTT. Translation: CASSYFTGRYNTEAFF. This chain uses TRBV6-2 or TRBV6-3 with TRBJ1-1; D uncertain. Per the germline V gene, CDR1 is MNHEY and CDR2 is SVGEGT. This CDR3 is built from 16 residues. V dropped 1 base and J dropped 2 bases, with 14 bases sitting between them.

The chain carries TRBV6-2 or TRBV6-3 and TRBJ2-2, with a tentative D call TRBD1 (5 bases). Germline V CDR1 and CDR2: MNHEY, SVGEGT. The CDR3 extends over 13 amino acids. V was shortened by 2 bases and J by 4 bases, with 5 bases between the two germline ends. The CDR3 loop reads CASSYGATGELFF. The CDR3 bases are TGTGCCAGCAGTTACGGGGCCACCGGGGAGCTGTTTTTT.

V gene TRBV11-2 combines with J gene TRBJ2-4; 9 nucleotides agree with TRBD2. V was clipped by 4 bases and J by 14 bases; unmatched bases: 6. Germline lookup yields CDR1 SGHAT and CDR2 FQNNGV. CDR3 length: 12 residues. The CDR3 protein is CASSSTSGRKYF. CDR3 bases: TGTGCCAGCAGCTCAACTAGCGGGCGGAAGTACTTC. Looking up the rest from reference TRBV11-2 and TRBJ2-4 gives the full variable domain: EAGVAQSPRYKIIEKRQSVAFWCNPISGHATLYWYQQILGQGPKLLIQFQNNGVVDDSQLPKDRFSAERLKGVDSTLKIQPAKLEDSAVYLCASSSTSGRKYFGAGTRLSVL.

In this sample, this clonotype turned up once. The junction departs from germline at one end; a sequencing error may be responsible. The rearrangement uses TRBV5-1 and TRBJ1-1; 11 bases map to TRBD1. Germline V gene sequence: CDR1 SGHRS, CDR2 YFSETQ. The CDR3 spans 15 residues. This chain's CDR3 is CASSQTGTGGTDAFF. CDR3 DNA: TGCGCCAGCAGCCAAACCGGGACAGGGGGAACTGACGCTTTCTTT.

There are a few counts of this clonotype. The chain recombines TRBV12-3 or TRBV12-4 with TRBJ2-5; D is uncertain. The length of the CDR3 is 15 residues. The V gene lost 6 bases and the J gene lost 6 bases, with 20 bases spanning the gap. In DNA form, the CDR3 reads TGTGCCAGCAGACACGACTGGCACTCGGCGAAGACCCAGTACTTC. Encoded protein: CASRHDWHSAKTQYF.

The gene calls are TRBV7-8 and TRBJ2-3; D remains ambiguous. Per the germline V gene, CDR1 is SGHVS and CDR2 is FQNEAQ. The CDR3 is made up of 16 amino acids. The V gene lost 1 base and the J gene lost 0 bases, with 11 bases spanning the gap. CDR3 residues: CASSLEWQPSTDTQYF. In nucleotides, the CDR3 is TGTGCCAGCAGCTTAGAATGGCAACCGAGCACAGATACGCAGTATTTT.

The DNA of the CDR3 is TGTGCCAGCAGCTTAGTGATGAGCCGCGTCGGAGCTTTCTTT. Translated: CASSLVMSRVGAFF. The chain is built from TRBV7-2 and TRBJ1-1; D is ambiguous. V was pared by 1 base and J by 10 bases, with 16 bases between. Germline V gene sequence: CDR1 SGHTA, CDR2 FQGNSA. The CDR3 sequence is 14 residues long.

This clonotype was counted ten times or more. This chain uses TRBV27 with TRBJ2-1; 7 nucleotides agree with TRBD2. The CDR3 extends over 12 amino acids. The germline V gene encodes CDR1 MNHEY and CDR2 SMNVEV (reference sequence). J gave up 11 bases and V 5 bases, and 6 bases lay outside the gene matches. CDR3 loop: CASSTNGGKQFF. The CDR3 nucleotides read TGTGCCAGCAGTACTAACGGGGGGAAGCAGTTCTTC.

The V and J genes are TRBV27 and TRBJ1-6; 10 bases agree with TRBD1. Germline values: CDR1 MNHEY, CDR2 SMNVEV (reference sequence). This CDR3 contains 17 residues. J gave up 9 bases and V 4 bases, and 12 bases lay outside the gene matches. CDR3: CASSSVGVGTGASPLHF. CDR3 DNA: TGTGCCAGCAGTTCTGTGGGGGTGGGGACAGGGGCTTCACCCCTCCACTTT.

In this sample, this clonotype turned up a few times. V is TRBV5-1 and J is TRBJ2-2; 8 bases fit TRBD1. The CDR3 has 17 amino acids. V lost 1 base and J lost 2; bases outside the gene matches: 7. Germline V gene lookup returns CDR1 SGHRS and CDR2 YFSETQ. DNA of the CDR3: TGCGCCAGCAGCTTGCTTCTGACAGGGGAAAACACCGGGGAGCTGTTTTTT. Translated, it gives CASSLLLTGENTGELFF.

This clonotype turned up a few times. The chain is built from TRBV7-2 and TRBJ2-2, with D possibly being TRBD1 or TRBD2 (5 bases each). Trimming left V 5 bases short and J 9 bases short, with 13 bases between. Germline loops: CDR1 SGHTA, CDR2 FQGNSA. The CDR3 is made up of 13 amino acids. CDR3 bases: TGTGCCAGCAGCGCAGGGACCTTTCGGGAGCTGTTTTTT. Residues: CASSAGTFRELFF.

This clonotype was observed a handful of times. The chain uses TRBV5-1 and TRBJ2-1; D gene uncertain. Germline V gene lookup returns CDR1 SGHRS and CDR2 YFSETQ. The CDR3 extends over 16 amino acids. Trimming took off 4 bases at V and 8 bases at J, with 22 bases between the two ends. The CDR3 DNA sequence: TGCGCCAGCAGCCCGAGAGCGAATGATCTCATCGATGAGCAGTTCTTC. This codes for CASSPRANDLIDEQFF.

This clonotype appeared a few times. V and J are TRBV10-1 and TRBJ2-7, with D maybe TRBD2 (5 bases). Germline V gene lookup returns CDR1 WNHNN and CDR2 SYGVQD (reference sequence). The length of the CDR3 is 12 residues. V was cut by 10 bases and J by 4 bases, with 14 bases left in between. The CDR3 DNA follows: TGCGCCATCCCTAAAGAGGGTTACGAGCAGTACGTC. It encodes CAIPKEGYEQYV.